This T cell receptor beta chain emerged from a study of T cells after yellow fever vaccination. Turning to the study itself: Fractions of limited cellularity were prepared by means of SMART-Seq v4 Ultra Low Input.

Trimming pared 5 bases from V and 2 bases from J, leaving 12 bases between. This CDR3 has 14 amino acids. By 5'RACE template switching, TCR cDNA was produced, with a universal primer site and UMIs added in the process. TCRdb used MiXCR to reprocess the 5' RACE reads, holding one entry per CDR3 protein. The sample yields 120,000 or so distinct CDR3 sequences, 15% seen once. About this clonotype itself: Its antigen remains unidentified.

Notes on the study in general: Abundant bulk-population clonotypes could contaminate the FACS-sorted repertoires.

The chain joins TRBV12-3 or TRBV12-4 to TRBJ2-5, with D maybe TRBD2 (5 bases). Specimen: CD8+ T cells sorted from PBMCs, collected 5 days after the yellow fever booster vaccination. The clonotype originates from a man aged 18 to 29 who received the YFV17D yellow fever vaccine. The CDR3 loop is CASSAEWRQETQYF. DNA of the CDR3: TGTGCCAGCAGTGCTGAGTGGAGGCAAGAGACCCAGTACTTC.